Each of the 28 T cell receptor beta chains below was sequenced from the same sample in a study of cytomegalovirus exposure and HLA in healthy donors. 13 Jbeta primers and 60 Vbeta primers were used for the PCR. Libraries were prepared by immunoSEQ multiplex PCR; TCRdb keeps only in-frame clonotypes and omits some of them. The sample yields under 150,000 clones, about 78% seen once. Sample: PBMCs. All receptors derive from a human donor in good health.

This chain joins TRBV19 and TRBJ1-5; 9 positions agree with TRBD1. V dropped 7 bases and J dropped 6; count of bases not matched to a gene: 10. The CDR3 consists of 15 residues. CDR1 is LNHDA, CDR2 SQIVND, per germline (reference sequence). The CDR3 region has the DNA TGTGCCAGTAACATTGGGGACAGGGTTGTTCAGCCCCAGCATTTT. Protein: CASNIGDRVVQPQHF.

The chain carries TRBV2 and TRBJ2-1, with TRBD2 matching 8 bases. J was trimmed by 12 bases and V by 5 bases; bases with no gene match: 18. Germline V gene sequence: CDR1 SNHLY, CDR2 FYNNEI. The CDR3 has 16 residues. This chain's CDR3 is CASSSRTPGLGGRQFF. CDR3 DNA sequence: TGTGCCAGCAGTTCCAGAACTCCGGGACTAGGGGGACGGCAGTTCTTC.

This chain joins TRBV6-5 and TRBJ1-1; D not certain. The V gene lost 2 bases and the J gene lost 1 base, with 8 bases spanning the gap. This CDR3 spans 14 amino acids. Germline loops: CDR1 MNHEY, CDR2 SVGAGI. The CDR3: CASSYSGSNTEAFF. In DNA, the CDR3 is TGTGCCAGCAGTTACAGCGGTTCGAACACTGAAGCTTTCTTT.

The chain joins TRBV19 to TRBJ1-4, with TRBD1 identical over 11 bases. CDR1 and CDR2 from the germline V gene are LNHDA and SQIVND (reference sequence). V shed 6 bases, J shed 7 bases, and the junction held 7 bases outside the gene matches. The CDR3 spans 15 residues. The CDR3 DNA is TGTGCCAGTAGAGGCCGGACAGGGGGCGTTGAAAAACTGTTTTTT. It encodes CASRGRTGGVEKLFF.

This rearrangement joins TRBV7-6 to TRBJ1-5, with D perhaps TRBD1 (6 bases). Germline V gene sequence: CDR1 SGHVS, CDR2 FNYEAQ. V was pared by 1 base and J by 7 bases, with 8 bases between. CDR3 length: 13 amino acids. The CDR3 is CASSLGQGQPQHF. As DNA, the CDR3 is TGTGCCAGCAGCTTAGGTCAGGGGCAGCCCCAGCATTTT.

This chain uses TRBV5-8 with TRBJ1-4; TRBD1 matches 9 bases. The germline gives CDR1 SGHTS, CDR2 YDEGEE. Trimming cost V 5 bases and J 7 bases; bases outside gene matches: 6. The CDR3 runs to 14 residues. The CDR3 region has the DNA TGTGCCAGCAGGACAGGGGGGAAGGGTGAAAAACTGTTTTTT. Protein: CASRTGGKGEKLFF.

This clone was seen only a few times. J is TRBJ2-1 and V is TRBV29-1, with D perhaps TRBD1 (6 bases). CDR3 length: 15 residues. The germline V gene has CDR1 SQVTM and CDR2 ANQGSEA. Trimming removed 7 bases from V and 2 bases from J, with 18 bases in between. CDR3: CSARPNRAAYNEQFF. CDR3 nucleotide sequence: TGCAGCGCCCGACCCAACAGGGCGGCCTACAATGAGCAGTTCTTC.

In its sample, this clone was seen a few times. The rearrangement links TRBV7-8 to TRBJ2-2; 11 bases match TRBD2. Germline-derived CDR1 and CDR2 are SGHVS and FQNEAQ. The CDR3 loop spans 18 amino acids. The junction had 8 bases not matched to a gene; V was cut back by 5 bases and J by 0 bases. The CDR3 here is CASSATLAGGPNTGELFF. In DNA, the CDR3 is TGTGCCAGCAGCGCCACTCTAGCGGGGGGACCGAACACCGGGGAGCTGTTTTTT. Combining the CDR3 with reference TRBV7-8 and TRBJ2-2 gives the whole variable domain GAGVSQSPRYKVAKRGQDVALRCDPISGHVSLFWYQQALGQGPEFLTYFQNEAQLDKSGLPSDRFFAERPEGSVSTLKIQRTQQEDSAVYLCASSATLAGGPNTGELFFGEGSRLTVL.

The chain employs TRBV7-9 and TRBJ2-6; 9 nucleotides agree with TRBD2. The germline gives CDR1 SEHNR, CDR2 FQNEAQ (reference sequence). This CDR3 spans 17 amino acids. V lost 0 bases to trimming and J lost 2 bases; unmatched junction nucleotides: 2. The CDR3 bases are TGTGCCAGCAGCTTAGCTAGCGGGAGAACTGGGGCCAACGTCCTGACTTTC. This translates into CASSLASGRTGANVLTF.

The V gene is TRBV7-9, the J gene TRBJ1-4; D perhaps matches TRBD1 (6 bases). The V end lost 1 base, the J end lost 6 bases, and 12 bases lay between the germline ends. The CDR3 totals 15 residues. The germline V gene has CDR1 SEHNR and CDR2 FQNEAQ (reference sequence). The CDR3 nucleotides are TGTGCCAGCAGCTTAGGATGGGGGCTAGATGAAAAACTGTTTTTT. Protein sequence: CASSLGWGLDEKLFF.

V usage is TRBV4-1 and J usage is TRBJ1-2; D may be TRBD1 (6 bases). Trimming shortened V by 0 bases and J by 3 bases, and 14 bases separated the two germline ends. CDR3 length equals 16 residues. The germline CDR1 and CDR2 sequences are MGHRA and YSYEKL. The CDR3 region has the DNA TGCGCCAGCAGCCAAGAACAGGGCATTAGGGACTATGGCTACACCTTC. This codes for CASSQEQGIRDYGYTF.

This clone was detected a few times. The CDR3 coding sequence is TGTGCCAGAGAGCGTCCTCTGGACGAGCAGTACTTC. It translates to CARERPLDEQYF. V is TRBV19 and J is TRBJ2-7; D is ambiguous. Deletions cut 9 bases from V and 5 bases from J, with 14 bases between. The CDR3 contains 12 residues. Germline assignment: CDR1 LNHDA and CDR2 SQIVND (reference sequence).

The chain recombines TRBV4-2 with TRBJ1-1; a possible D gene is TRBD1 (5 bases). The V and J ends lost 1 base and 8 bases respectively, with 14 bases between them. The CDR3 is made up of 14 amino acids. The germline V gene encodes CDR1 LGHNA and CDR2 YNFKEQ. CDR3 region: CASSQAAGGTEAFF. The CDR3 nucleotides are TGTGCCAGCAGCCAAGCGGCGGGGGGAACGGAAGCTTTCTTT.

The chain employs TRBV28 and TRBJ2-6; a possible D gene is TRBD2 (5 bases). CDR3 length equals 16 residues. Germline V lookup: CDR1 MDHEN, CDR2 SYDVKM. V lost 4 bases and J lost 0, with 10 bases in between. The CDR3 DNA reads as TGTGCCAGCAGTTCCGGCGGACTCTCTGGGGCCAACGTCCTGACTTTC. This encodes CASSSGGLSGANVLTF.

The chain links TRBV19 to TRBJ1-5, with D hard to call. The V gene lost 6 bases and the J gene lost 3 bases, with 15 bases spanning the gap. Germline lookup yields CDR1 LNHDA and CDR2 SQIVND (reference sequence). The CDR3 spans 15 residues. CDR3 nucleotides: TGTGCCAGTAGGAGAGCCGGTAATTCCAATCAGCCCCAGCATTTT. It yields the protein CASRRAGNSNQPQHF.

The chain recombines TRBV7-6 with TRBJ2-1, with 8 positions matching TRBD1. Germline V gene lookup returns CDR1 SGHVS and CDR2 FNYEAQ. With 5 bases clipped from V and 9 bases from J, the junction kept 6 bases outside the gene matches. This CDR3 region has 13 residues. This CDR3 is CASSARTGSEQFF. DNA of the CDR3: TGTGCCAGCAGCGCCCGGACAGGGAGTGAGCAGTTCTTC. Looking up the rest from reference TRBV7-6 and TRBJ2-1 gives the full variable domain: GAGVSQSPRYKVTKRGQDVALRCDPISGHVSLYWYRQALGQGPEFLTYFNYEAQQDKSGLPNDRFSAERPEGSISTLTIQRTEQRDSAMYRCASSARTGSEQFFGPGTRLTVL.

The CDR3 loop is CASSKLEVGTEAFF. CDR3 sequence (DNA): TGTGCCAGCAGCAAATTAGAGGTTGGGACTGAAGCTTTCTTT. This sequence joins TRBV21-1 and TRBJ1-1. TRBV21-1 is described as a pseudogene. This CDR3 region has 14 residues.

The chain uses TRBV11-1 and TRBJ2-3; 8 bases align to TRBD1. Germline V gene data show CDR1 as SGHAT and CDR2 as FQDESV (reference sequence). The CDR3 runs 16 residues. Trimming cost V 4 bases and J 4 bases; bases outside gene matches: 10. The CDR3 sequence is CASSYGQGARSDTQYF. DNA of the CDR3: TGTGCCAGCAGCTACGGGCAGGGGGCGCGATCAGATACGCAGTATTTT.

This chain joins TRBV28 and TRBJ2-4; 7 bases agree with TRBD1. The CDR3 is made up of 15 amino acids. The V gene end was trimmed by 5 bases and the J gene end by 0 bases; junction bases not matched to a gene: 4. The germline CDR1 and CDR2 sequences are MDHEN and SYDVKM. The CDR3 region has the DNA TGTGCCAGCAGTGAACAGGGGCCAGCCAAAAACATTCAGTACTTC. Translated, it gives CASSEQGPAKNIQYF. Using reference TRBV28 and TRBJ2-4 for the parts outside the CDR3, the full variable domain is DVKVTQSSRYLVKRTGEKVFLECVQDMDHENMFWYRQDPGLGLRLIYFSYDVKMKEKGDIPEGYSVSREKKERFSLILESASTNQTSMYLCASSEQGPAKNIQYFGAGTRLSVL.

CDR3 amino acids: CASSEDRGFRLDTEAFF. Here the CDR3 DNA reads TGTGCCAGCAGTGAAGACAGGGGCTTCCGTTTGGACACTGAAGCTTTCTTT. The rearrangement links TRBV6-1 to TRBJ1-1; TRBD1 matches 7 bases. The V and J ends lost 1 base and 3 bases, in that order; junction bases with no gene match: 11. Germline CDR1 is MNHNS and CDR2 is SASEGT. The CDR3 consists of 17 residues.

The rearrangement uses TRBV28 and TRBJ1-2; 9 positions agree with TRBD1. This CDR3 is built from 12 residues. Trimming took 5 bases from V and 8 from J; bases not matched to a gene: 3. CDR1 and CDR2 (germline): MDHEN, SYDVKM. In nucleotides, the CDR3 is TGTGCCAGCAGTACGGACAGGGGCGGCTACACCTTC. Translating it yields CASSTDRGGYTF.

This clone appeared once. Written as DNA, the CDR3 is TGTGCCAGCAGCGGGGGACAGGAAAGCAATCAGCCCCAGCATTTT. Its protein is CASSGGQESNQPQHF. The rearrangement links TRBV7-2 to TRBJ1-5; TRBD1 matches 8 bases. The CDR3 extends over 15 amino acids. CDR1 SGHTA and CDR2 FQGNSA come from the germline V gene. V was clipped by 5 bases and J by 1 base; unmatched bases: 4.

The CDR3 bases are TGTGCCAGCGACCACTACAGGGGGCAAAATCAGCCCCAGCATTTT. It translates to CASDHYRGQNQPQHF. V gene TRBV27 combines with J gene TRBJ1-5, with TRBD1 matching 9 bases. The germline gives CDR1 MNHEY, CDR2 SMNVEV (reference sequence). V lost 8 bases, J lost 4 bases, and 9 bases stayed unmatched. The CDR3 loop spans 15 amino acids.

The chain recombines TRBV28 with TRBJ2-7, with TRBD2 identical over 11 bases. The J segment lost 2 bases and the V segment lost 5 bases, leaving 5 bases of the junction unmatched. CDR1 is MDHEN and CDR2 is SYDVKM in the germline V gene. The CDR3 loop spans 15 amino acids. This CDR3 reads CASSHGLAGPYEQYF. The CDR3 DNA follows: TGTGCCAGCAGTCATGGACTAGCGGGCCCCTACGAGCAGTACTTC.

CDR3 sequence: CASSLTSGEGTQYF. For the CDR3, the DNA is TGTGCCAGCAGTCTGACTAGCGGGGAAGGGACCCAGTACTTC. V and J are TRBV27 and TRBJ2-5; 11 bases are a match to TRBD2. CDR3 size: 14 residues. The trim removed 5 bases at V and 7 bases at J, leaving 6 bases unmatched. CDR1 is MNHEY, CDR2 SMNVEV, per germline (reference sequence).

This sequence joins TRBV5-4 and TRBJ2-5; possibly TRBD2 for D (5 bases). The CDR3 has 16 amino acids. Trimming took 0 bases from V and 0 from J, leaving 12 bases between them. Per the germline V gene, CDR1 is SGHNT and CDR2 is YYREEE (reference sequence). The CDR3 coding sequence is TGTGCCAGCAGCTTGGGAGGGAAGGTGGACCAAGAGACCCAGTACTTC. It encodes CASSLGGKVDQETQYF.

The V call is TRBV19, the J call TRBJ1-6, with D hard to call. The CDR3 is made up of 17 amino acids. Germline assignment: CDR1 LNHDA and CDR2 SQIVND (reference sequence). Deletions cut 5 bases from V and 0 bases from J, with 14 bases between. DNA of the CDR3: TGTGCCAGTAGTCCCAGGTGGGCGAGCTCCTATAATTCACCCCTCCACTTT. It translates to CASSPRWASSYNSPLHF.

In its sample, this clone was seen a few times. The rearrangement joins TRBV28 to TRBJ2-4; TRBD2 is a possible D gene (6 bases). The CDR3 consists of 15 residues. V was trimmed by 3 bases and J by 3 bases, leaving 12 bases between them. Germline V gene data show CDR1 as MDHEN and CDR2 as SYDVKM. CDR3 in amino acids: CASSFWEEGKNIQYF. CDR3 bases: TGTGCCAGCAGTTTTTGGGAGGAGGGCAAAAACATTCAGTACTTC.